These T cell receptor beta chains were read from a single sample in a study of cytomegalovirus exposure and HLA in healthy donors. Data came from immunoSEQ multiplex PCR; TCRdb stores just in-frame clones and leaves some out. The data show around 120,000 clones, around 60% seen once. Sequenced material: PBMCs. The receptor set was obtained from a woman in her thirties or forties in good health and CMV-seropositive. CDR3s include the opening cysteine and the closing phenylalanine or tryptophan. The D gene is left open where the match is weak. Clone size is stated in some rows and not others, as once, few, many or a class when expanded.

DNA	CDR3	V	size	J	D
TGTGCCAGCAGCTTAGGCAACCTAGTGGAGAAAAACATTCAGTACTTC	CASSLGNLVEKNIQYF	TRBV13	NA	TRBJ2-4	NA
TGTGCCAGCAGTTTACCTCCAGGGCAGGAGACCCAGTACTTC	CASSLPPGQETQYF	TRBV28	NA	TRBJ2-5	NA
TGTGCCAGCAGCGTACAACTTCGGACTAGCGGGAGTTTGAAGACAGATACGCAGTATTTT	CASSVQLRTSGSLKTDTQYF	TRBV9	NA	TRBJ2-3	TRBD2
TGTGCCAGCAGTTCCGGCGGGACCTACGAGCAGTACTTC	CASSSGGTYEQYF	TRBV27	NA	TRBJ2-7	NA
TGTGCCAGCACTACAGCGAACACCGGGGAGCTGTTTTTT	CASTTANTGELFF	TRBV28	once	TRBJ2-2	NA
TGTGCCAGCAGCCCGACCTCGCTAGCGGGACGCACAGATACGCAGTATTTT	CASSPTSLAGRTDTQYF	TRBV7-6	few	TRBJ2-3	TRBD2
TGTGCCATTACCGGGACTCAGACAGATACGCAGTATTTT	CAITGTQTDTQYF	TRBV10-3	few	TRBJ2-3	NA
TGTGCCAGCAGCTTAGATTCCCTAGCCTACGAGCAGTACTTC	CASSLDSLAYEQYF	TRBV13	once	TRBJ2-7	NA
TGTGCCAGCAGCGCTCTGGGAGGGGTAAACACCGGGGAGCTGTTTTTT	CASSALGGVNTGELFF	TRBV2	NA	TRBJ2-2	TRBD2
TGTGCCAGCAGCGCCGATCGGGAGGCCAGTTACTACGAGCAGTACTTC	CASSADREASYYEQYF	TRBV7-8	few	TRBJ2-7	TRBD2
TGTGCCAGCCGCGGGGTCGGGACCCAGTACTTC	CASRGVGTQYF	TRBV11-2	NA	TRBJ2-5	NA
TGCGCCAGCAGCCAAGAAGGCTTGGCACTAGCCAAGACCGGGGAGCTGTTTTTT	CASSQEGLALAKTGELFF	TRBV4-1	many	TRBJ2-2	NA
TGTGCCAGCAGCTTGACCGGGACAACTAGAGAGACCCAGTACTTC	CASSLTGTTRETQYF	TRBV7-2	NA	TRBJ2-5	NA
TGTGCCAGCAGCGTAGCCGGGAGGGCAATGGGGAATGAGCAGTTCTTC	CASSVAGRAMGNEQFF	TRBV9	few	TRBJ2-1	TRBD2
TGTGCTAGTGGTTTGGACAGAAAACGGCCCAATGAGCAGTTCTTC	CASGLDRKRPNEQFF	TRBV12-5	NA	TRBJ2-1	NA
TGTGCCAGTAGTATGCAGGGAAGCACTGAAGCTTTCTTT	CASSMQGSTEAFF	TRBV19	NA	TRBJ1-1	NA
TGTGCCAGCAGCTTACGCGCTGACTCAACCGCTGGGGGCTACACCTTC	CASSLRADSTAGGYTF	TRBV7-9	few	TRBJ1-2	NA
TGTGCCAGCAGCCAAGCGTCTAGCGGGGGGGCCTGGCGAGAGACCCAGTACTTC	CASSQASSGGAWRETQYF	TRBV4-2	few	TRBJ2-5	TRBD2
TGTGCCAGCAGTTCCGCGGGGAGGATCACAGATACGCAGTATTTT	CASSSAGRITDTQYF	TRBV28	few	TRBJ2-3	NA
TGTGCCAGCAGCTCCGGGACAGGCTACGAGCAGTACTTC	CASSSGTGYEQYF	TRBV11-2	NA	TRBJ2-7	TRBD1
TGTGCCAGCAGCTTGGTTCAGTTCACAGATACGCAGTATTTT	CASSLVQFTDTQYF	TRBV5-6	NA	TRBJ2-3	NA
TGCGCCAGCAGAACGGATAGCGGCAAGGGATTTAGGAATGAGCAGTTCTTC	CASRTDSGKGFRNEQFF	TRBV5-1	few	TRBJ2-1	NA
TGTGCCAGCAGAATTGTAGCGGGAGAGTTTGGAAATGAGCAGTTCTTC	CASRIVAGEFGNEQFF	TRBV6-6	few	TRBJ2-1	TRBD2
TGTGCCAGCACGGACGAACAGGGGGGAGGTATAGGCACAGATACGCAGTATTTT	CASTDEQGGGIGTDTQYF	TRBV13	NA	TRBJ2-3	TRBD1
TGCAGCGTTGATCAAGGGGGCGGACAGCCCCAGCATTTT	CSVDQGGGQPQHF	TRBV29-1	NA	TRBJ1-5	TRBD1
TGTGCCAGCACCCCCTCTTTCAGCGGGACCTACGAGCAGTACTTC	CASTPSFSGTYEQYF	TRBV11-2	NA	TRBJ2-7	TRBD2
TGTGCCAGCAGCTTAGGTCCAGGGGGTGAGCAGTTCTTC	CASSLGPGGEQFF	TRBV7-2	NA	TRBJ2-1	TRBD1
TGTGCCAGCAGCGTACCCGGGACAGGGTTCTACAATGAGCAGTTCTTC	CASSVPGTGFYNEQFF	TRBV5-4	few	TRBJ2-1	TRBD1
TGTGCCAGCAGCTCTAGTCAGGGAAACTCCGGGGAGCTGTTTTTT	CASSSSQGNSGELFF	TRBV5-4	NA	TRBJ2-2	NA
TGTGCCAGCAGCTTGACTAGCGGGAGGGCCGGCGGGGAGCTGTTTTTT	CASSLTSGRAGGELFF	TRBV7-6	NA	TRBJ2-2	TRBD2
TGTGCCAGCAGCTTAGAAATCACATCGGGGGATAACACTGAAGCTTTCTTT	CASSLEITSGDNTEAFF	TRBV7-6	few	TRBJ1-1	NA
TGTGCCAGTTCGGGAAGCGGGAGGTACAATGAGCAGTTCTTC	CASSGSGRYNEQFF	TRBV6-1	NA	TRBJ2-1	TRBD2
TGTGCCAGCAGCCTACGGACTAGCGGGAGGGGCAATGAGCAGTTCTTC	CASSLRTSGRGNEQFF	TRBV11-3	NA	TRBJ2-1	TRBD2
TGTGCCAGCAGCGTAGACAGGGGCGGTCAGCCCCAGCATTTT	CASSVDRGGQPQHF	TRBV9	NA	TRBJ1-5	TRBD1
TGTGCTAGCAGCCGGACTTTTAGCACAGATACGCAGTATTTT	CASSRTFSTDTQYF	TRBV7-7	NA	TRBJ2-3	NA
TGCGCCAGCAGCCCTGACTTGTTCTACGAGCAGTACTTC	CASSPDLFYEQYF	TRBV4-1	NA	TRBJ2-7	NA
TGTGCCAGCAGTGGGACAGGGGGCGCAGATACGCAGTATTTT	CASSGTGGADTQYF	TRBV6-1	NA	TRBJ2-3	TRBD1
TGTGCCAGCAGTCCACCCGGGTACAGCACAGATACGCAGTATTTT	CASSPPGYSTDTQYF	TRBV28	NA	TRBJ2-3	NA
TGTGCCAGCAGCTTACTGGGAGGCCCTAAGAATGAGCAGTTCTTC	CASSLLGGPKNEQFF	TRBV7-9	few	TRBJ2-1	NA
TGTGCCAGCAGTTCCAGCTTGCGGGCCCTCTACAATGAGCAGTTCTTC	CASSSSLRALYNEQFF	TRBV27	few	TRBJ2-1	NA
TGTGCCAGCGGGGTATGGGCCGCGGGGGCCACTGAAGCTTTCTTT	CASGVWAAGATEAFF	TRBV28	NA	TRBJ1-1	NA
TGTGCAAGTCGCTTGGGACTAGCGGTCTTTAACGAGCAGTACTTC	CASRLGLAVFNEQYF	TRBV12-2	few	TRBJ2-7	NA
TGTGCCAGCAGTGAAGACACCTCCTACGAGCAGTACTTC	CASSEDTSYEQYF	TRBV2	NA	TRBJ2-7	NA